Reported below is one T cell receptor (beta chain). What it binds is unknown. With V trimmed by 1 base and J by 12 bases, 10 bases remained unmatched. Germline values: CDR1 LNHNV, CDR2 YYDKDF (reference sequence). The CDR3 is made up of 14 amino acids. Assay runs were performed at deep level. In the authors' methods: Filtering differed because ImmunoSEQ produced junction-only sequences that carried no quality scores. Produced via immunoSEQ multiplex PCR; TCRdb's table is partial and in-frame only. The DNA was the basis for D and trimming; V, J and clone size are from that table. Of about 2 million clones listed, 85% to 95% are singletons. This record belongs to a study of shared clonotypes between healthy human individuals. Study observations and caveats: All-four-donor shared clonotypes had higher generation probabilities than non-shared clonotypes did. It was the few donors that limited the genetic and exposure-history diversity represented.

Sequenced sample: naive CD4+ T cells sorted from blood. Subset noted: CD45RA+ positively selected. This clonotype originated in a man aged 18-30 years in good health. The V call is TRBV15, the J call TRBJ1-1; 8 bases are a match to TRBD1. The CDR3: CATSRGRVTGVTFF. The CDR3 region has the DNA TGTGCCACCAGCAGAGGTAGAGTGACAGGGGTAACTTTCTTT.